This T cell receptor (beta chain) was sequenced during a study of cytomegalovirus exposure and HLA in healthy donors. V dropped 4 bases and J dropped 3 bases, with 13 bases sitting between them. CDR3 length equals 15 residues. Per germline, CDR1 SGHDT and CDR2 YYEEEE. 60 Vbeta and 13 Jbeta primers were used in PCR. Measured with immunoSEQ multiplex PCR; TCRdb has only the in-frame clones, and not every one. The sample records 140,000 to 150,000 clones, more than 75% being singletons. The chain carries TRBV5-6 and TRBJ1-4, with D perhaps matching TRBD1 (5 bases). Sequenced: PBMCs. This receptor was identified in a woman under 30 in good health and CMV-seropositive. The CDR3 loop is CASSPLPGSNEKLFF. The CDR3 nucleotides read TGTGCCAGCAGCCCACTCCCAGGGTCTAATGAAAAACTGTTTTTT.